These 6 T cell receptor beta chains were all obtained from the same sample, sequenced in a study of shared clonotypes between healthy human individuals (TCRdb year 2020). The library was prepared using the immunoSEQ multiplex PCR assay. In TCRdb, the immuneACCESS table is reduced to in-frame sequences with V and J assigned. These tables do not hold every clone; where another copy was compared, an unresolved V gene accounts for under half, and the others remain unexplained. Counted in this sample were some 2.3 million clones; approximately 93% of them appeared once. Around 0.4% of the sample goes to the ten largest clones. Sequencing was performed on naive CD4+ T cells from PBMCs. Explained via the paper, the cell subset or site label denotes: CD45RA+ positively selected. These receptors were taken from a man between 18 and 29 years old in good health. Some clones in this sample may be carry-over from other donors' samples.

As for this clone: Other nucleotide sequences in the sample specify the same CDR3. The chain uses TRBV25-1 and TRBJ2-7, with a tentative D call TRBD1 (6 bases). CDR3 size: 16 residues. In germline, CDR1 is MGHDK, CDR2 SYGVNS. V was clipped by 5 bases and J by 3 bases, with 20 bases between them. The chain's CDR3 is CASSSGADFPYYEQYF. In nucleotides, the CDR3 is TGTGCCAGCAGTTCAGGGGCGGATTTCCCTTACTACGAGCAGTACTTC.

CDR3 protein: CASSQEAPTAQETQYF. The CDR3 region has the DNA TGCGCCAGCAGCCAAGAGGCGCCGACAGCACAAGAGACCCAGTACTTC. The J gene is TRBJ2-5, the V gene TRBV4-3; TRBD1 is a possible D gene (5 bases). Trimming removed 0 bases at V and 2 bases at J, with 13 bases between. Germline assignment: CDR1 LGHNA and CDR2 YSLEER. CDR3 length: 16 amino acids.

J is TRBJ1-2 and V is TRBV7-9, with 8 bases lining up with TRBD1. The CDR3 loop spans 17 amino acids. V shed 5 bases and J 3 bases; nucleotides not matched to a gene: 14. Germline V gene data show CDR1 as SEHNR and CDR2 as FQNEAQ (reference sequence). CDR3 protein: CASSPGQGGGDDYGYTF. The DNA of the CDR3 is TGTGCCAGCAGCCCTGGACAGGGAGGGGGTGATGACTATGGCTACACCTTC.

As DNA, the CDR3 is TGTGCCATCAGTCCAGGGAGTTCTCTCAATGAGCAGTTCTTC. Residues: CAISPGSSLNEQFF. The chain carries TRBV10-3 and TRBJ2-1; either TRBD1 or TRBD2 may fit D (5 bases each). The V and J ends lost 5 bases and 6 bases respectively, with 14 bases between them. The CDR3 runs 14 residues. Germline V gene lookup returns CDR1 ENHRY and CDR2 SYGVKD.

This sequence joins TRBV5-1 and TRBJ2-2; D is ambiguous. The length of the CDR3 is 16 residues. The V gene lost 0 bases and the J gene lost 2 bases, with 11 bases spanning the gap. Per germline, CDR1 SGHRS and CDR2 YFSETQ. The CDR3 protein is CASSLEVPENTGELFF. In nucleotides, the CDR3 is TGCGCCAGCAGCTTGGAGGTCCCAGAAAACACCGGGGAGCTGTTTTTT.

CDR3 amino acids: CASSQDPSGSLTGELFF. In DNA, the CDR3 is TGCGCCAGCAGCCAAGATCCTAGCGGGAGCCTCACCGGGGAGCTGTTTTTT. The V call is TRBV4-1, the J call TRBJ2-2, with 10 positions matching TRBD2. The CDR3 contains 17 residues. J was trimmed by 4 bases and V by 0 bases; bases with no gene match: 5. Germline CDR1 is MGHRA and CDR2 is YSYEKL.